This is a list of T cell receptor beta chains from one sample in a study of blood T cell repertoires in COVID-19. Produced via immunoSEQ multiplex PCR; TCRdb's table is partial and in-frame only. The sample holds 300,000 to 400,000 clones, less than 90% seen once. Sequenced sample: PBMCs or T cells enriched from blood (not recorded which). These receptors were obtained from a woman in her twenties or thirties who had recovered from COVID-19. Both conserved end residues are part of each CDR3. The order of the fields is CDR3 length, V gene, clone size, J gene, D gene, CDR3 protein, CDR3 DNA. The D gene is left open where the match is weak. Some rows mark clone size as missing; the rest say once, few, many or name a class of expanded clone.

len: 13
v_gene: TRBV4-3
abundance: once
j_gene: TRBJ1-1
d_gene: NA
CDR3aa: CASSPEPGQTAFF
CDR3nt: TGCGCCAGCAGCCCAGAACCGGGACAAACAGCTTTCTTT

len: 16
v_gene: TRBV11-2
abundance: few
j_gene: TRBJ2-5
d_gene: TRBD1
CDR3aa: CASSPTHRGRKETQYF
CDR3nt: TGTGCCAGCAGCCCCACTCACAGGGGGCGCAAGGAGACCCAGTACTTC

len: 18
v_gene: TRBV18
abundance: NA
j_gene: TRBJ1-2
d_gene: TRBD1
CDR3aa: CASSPTGGSTSPNYGYTF
CDR3nt: TGTGCCAGCTCACCGACAGGGGGTTCGACCTCCCCTAACTATGGCTACACCTTC

len: 15
v_gene: TRBV28
abundance: NA
j_gene: TRBJ1-3
d_gene: TRBD1
CDR3aa: CASSKQGAVGNTIYF
CDR3nt: TGTGCCAGCAGTAAACAGGGGGCGGTTGGAAACACCATATATTTT

len: 16
v_gene: TRBV5-1
abundance: NA
j_gene: TRBJ2-2
d_gene: TRBD2
CDR3aa: CASSLSGTSGGAELFF
CDR3nt: TGCGCCAGCAGCTTGTCCGGGACTAGCGGGGGTGCGGAGCTGTTTTTT

len: 16
v_gene: TRBV28
abundance: NA
j_gene: TRBJ2-7
d_gene: NA
CDR3aa: CASSLDPTRSSYEQYF
CDR3nt: TGTGCCAGCAGTTTAGACCCGACCCGGAGCTCCTACGAGCAGTACTTC

len: 12
v_gene: TRBV5-1
abundance: NA
j_gene: TRBJ2-5
d_gene: NA
CDR3aa: CASRNPGETQYF
CDR3nt: TGCGCCAGCAGGAACCCGGGGGAGACCCAGTACTTC

len: 16
v_gene: TRBV7-2
abundance: NA
j_gene: TRBJ2-7
d_gene: TRBD1
CDR3aa: CASSPPTGVGGYEQYF
CDR3nt: TGTGCCAGCAGCCCACCGACAGGGGTTGGTGGCTACGAGCAGTACTTC

len: 12
v_gene: TRBV5-4
abundance: NA
j_gene: TRBJ1-3
d_gene: NA
CDR3aa: CASSLEEGREHF
CDR3nt: TGTGCCAGCAGCTTGGAGGAAGGGAGGGAGCATTTT

len: 18
v_gene: TRBV2
abundance: NA
j_gene: TRBJ2-3
d_gene: TRBD2
CDR3aa: CASSGAGGRNQDTDTQYF
CDR3nt: TGTGCCAGCAGTGGGGCGGGGGGGCGCAACCAAGACACAGATACGCAGTATTTT

len: 16
v_gene: TRBV5-1
abundance: NA
j_gene: TRBJ1-4
d_gene: TRBD1
CDR3aa: CASSLAGGTGNEKLFF
CDR3nt: TGCGCCAGCAGCTTGGCTGGGGGGACAGGGAATGAAAAACTGTTTTTT

len: 13
v_gene: TRBV7-9
abundance: NA
j_gene: TRBJ1-3
d_gene: TRBD1
CDR3aa: CASSRGGGNTIYF
CDR3nt: TGTGCCAGCAGCCGAGGGGGCGGGAACACCATATATTTT

len: 13
v_gene: TRBV5-4
abundance: NA
j_gene: TRBJ1-1
d_gene: NA
CDR3aa: CASSLGSLAEAFF
CDR3nt: TGTGCCAGCAGCTTGGGGTCATTAGCTGAAGCTTTCTTT

len: 14
v_gene: TRBV7-2
abundance: NA
j_gene: TRBJ2-7
d_gene: NA
CDR3aa: CASSLQTGYYEQYF
CDR3nt: TGTGCCAGCAGCTTACAAACAGGGTACTACGAGCAGTACTTC

len: 16
v_gene: TRBV15
abundance: many
j_gene: TRBJ1-1
d_gene: NA
CDR3aa: CATSRDWRGTNTEAFF
CDR3nt: TGTGCCACCAGCAGAGATTGGCGGGGGACGAACACTGAAGCTTTCTTT

len: 15
v_gene: TRBV5-1
abundance: NA
j_gene: TRBJ1-6
d_gene: NA
CDR3aa: CASSLDRPGISPLHF
CDR3nt: TGCGCCAGCAGCTTGGATCGGCCAGGGATTTCACCCCTCCACTTT

len: 13
v_gene: TRBV7-9
abundance: few
j_gene: TRBJ2-7
d_gene: NA
CDR3aa: CASSSTGSYEQYF
CDR3nt: TGTGCCAGCAGCTCAACCGGCTCCTACGAGCAGTACTTC

len: 15
v_gene: TRBV19
abundance: NA
j_gene: TRBJ1-6
d_gene: TRBD1
CDR3aa: CASSIVDRGNSPLHF
CDR3nt: TGTGCCAGTAGTATAGTAGACAGGGGTAATTCACCCCTCCACTTT

len: 16
v_gene: TRBV11-2
abundance: NA
j_gene: TRBJ2-7
d_gene: TRBD1
CDR3aa: CASSLFTGQGFNEQYF
CDR3nt: TGTGCCAGCAGCTTGTTTACGGGACAGGGTTTCAACGAGCAGTACTTC

len: 16
v_gene: TRBV11-1
abundance: NA
j_gene: TRBJ2-2
d_gene: TRBD2
CDR3aa: CASSLFSGGATGELFF
CDR3nt: TGTGCCAGCAGCTTATTTAGCGGGGGGGCCACCGGGGAGCTGTTTTTT

len: 15
v_gene: TRBV9
abundance: NA
j_gene: TRBJ2-7
d_gene: TRBD1
CDR3aa: CASSSPGTGDYEQYF
CDR3nt: TGTGCCAGCAGCTCCCCCGGGACAGGGGACTACGAGCAGTACTTC

len: 14
v_gene: TRBV4-1
abundance: NA
j_gene: TRBJ2-7
d_gene: NA
CDR3aa: CASSQETRGYEQYF
CDR3nt: TGCGCCAGCAGCCAAGAGACCAGGGGCTACGAGCAGTACTTC

len: 15
v_gene: TRBV5-1
abundance: NA
j_gene: TRBJ2-2
d_gene: NA
CDR3aa: CASSLGQGLAGELFF
CDR3nt: TGCGCCAGCAGCTTGGGGCAGGGACTGGCCGGGGAGCTGTTTTTT

len: 13
v_gene: TRBV4-2
abundance: NA
j_gene: TRBJ2-5
d_gene: NA
CDR3aa: CASSQDLQETQYF
CDR3nt: TGTGCCAGCAGCCAAGACTTGCAAGAGACCCAGTACTTC

len: 16
v_gene: TRBV27
abundance: NA
j_gene: TRBJ1-5
d_gene: NA
CDR3aa: CASSLWASGSNQPQHF
CDR3nt: TGTGCCAGCAGTTTATGGGCCAGTGGGAGCAATCAGCCCCAGCATTTT

len: 18
v_gene: TRBV9
abundance: NA
j_gene: TRBJ2-6
d_gene: TRBD2
CDR3aa: CASSVYSGGASGANVLTF
CDR3nt: TGTGCCAGCAGCGTATATAGCGGGGGGGCTTCCGGGGCCAACGTCCTGACTTTC

len: 11
v_gene: TRBV28
abundance: NA
j_gene: TRBJ1-1
d_gene: NA
CDR3aa: CASSLNGGAFF
CDR3nt: TGTGCCAGCAGTTTAAACGGTGGAGCTTTCTTT

len: 16
v_gene: TRBV7-9
abundance: large
j_gene: TRBJ2-1
d_gene: TRBD2
CDR3aa: CASSPGTSGGVGEQFF
CDR3nt: TGTGCCAGCAGCCCAGGGACTAGCGGGGGTGTCGGTGAGCAGTTCTTC

len: 15
v_gene: TRBV3-1/TRBV3-2
abundance: once
j_gene: TRBJ2-3
d_gene: NA
CDR3aa: CASCWSGALTDTQYF
CDR3nt: TGTGCCAGCTGTTGGAGTGGGGCGCTCACAGATACGCAGTATTTT

len: 14
v_gene: TRBV6-5
abundance: NA
j_gene: TRBJ1-1
d_gene: NA
CDR3aa: CASSSQGRNTEAFF
CDR3nt: TGTGCCAGCAGTTCCCAGGGTCGGAACACTGAAGCTTTCTTT

len: 14
v_gene: TRBV5-1
abundance: once
j_gene: TRBJ2-7
d_gene: NA
CDR3aa: CASRQAGGYYEQYF
CDR3nt: TGCGCCAGCAGACAGGCAGGGGGGTACTACGAGCAGTACTTC

len: 13
v_gene: TRBV5-1
abundance: NA
j_gene: TRBJ2-7
d_gene: TRBD1
CDR3aa: CASEDRYSYEQYF
CDR3nt: TGCGCCAGCGAGGACAGGTACTCCTACGAGCAGTACTTC

len: 17
v_gene: TRBV27
abundance: NA
j_gene: TRBJ2-2
d_gene: NA
CDR3aa: CASSLLGRGLNTGELFF
CDR3nt: TGTGCCAGCAGTTTATTGGGCAGGGGCTTAAACACCGGGGAGCTGTTTTTT